The 28 T cell receptor beta chains in this list originate from one sample, sequenced in a study of blood T cell repertoires in COVID-19. Repertoires were generated with immunoSEQ multiplex PCR, while TCRdb's copy carries only in-frame clones and drops some. The table has around 180,000 clones, 70% to 90% seen once. The source material was peripheral blood. These receptors originate from a middle-aged man with active or convalescent COVID-19.

V usage is TRBV7-9 and J usage is TRBJ1-2, with D perhaps matching TRBD1 (5 bases). This CDR3 has 16 amino acids. V dropped 5 bases and J dropped 4 bases, with 20 bases sitting between them. The V gene's germline CDR1 is SEHNR and CDR2 FQNEAQ (reference sequence). The CDR3, as DNA: TGTGCCAGCAGCACAAACATTCTCAGGGATGGCTATGGCTACACCTTC. Its translation: CASSTNILRDGYGYTF.

V and J are TRBV6-5 and TRBJ1-1; D gene ambiguous. V shed 2 bases and J shed 2 bases, with 12 bases lying between them. This CDR3 is built from 15 residues. The germline gives CDR1 MNHEY, CDR2 SVGAGI. The CDR3 here is CASSYAGRLNTEAFF. Written as DNA, the CDR3 is TGTGCCAGCAGTTACGCTGGGAGGTTAAACACTGAAGCTTTCTTT.

The V and J genes are TRBV13 and TRBJ1-1; 8 nucleotides agree with TRBD1. The CDR3 consists of 14 residues. V shed 5 bases and J 11 bases; nucleotides not matched to a gene: 13. CDR1 is PRHDT, CDR2 FYEKMQ, per germline (reference sequence). The CDR3: CASSPDGQGGAAFF. The DNA for the CDR3 is TGTGCCAGCAGCCCAGATGGACAGGGAGGGGCGGCTTTCTTT.

V is TRBV5-5 and J is TRBJ2-7, with D unresolved. The CDR3 runs to 14 residues. CDR1 is SGHKS and CDR2 is YYEKEE in the germline V gene (reference sequence). V lost 2 bases and J lost 0, with 9 bases in between. The CDR3 sequence is CASSLIGGSYEQYF. Written as DNA, the CDR3 is TGTGCCAGCAGCTTAATTGGCGGCTCCTACGAGCAGTACTTC.

V usage is TRBV2 and J usage is TRBJ1-2; D ambiguous. The CDR3 has 14 amino acids. The germline V and J ends were trimmed by 3 bases and 4 bases, with 12 bases remaining between them. Germline V gives CDR1 SNHLY, CDR2 FYNNEI. The CDR3 nucleotides read TGTGCCAGCAGTGATATTCTGGTGAGCTATGGCTACACCTTC. This gives the protein CASSDILVSYGYTF.

This clone occurred once. The chain carries TRBV7-2 and TRBJ2-7; D possibly corresponds to TRBD2 (5 bases). The V gene lost 1 base and the J gene lost 2 bases, with 9 bases spanning the gap. This CDR3 contains 14 residues. Germline V gene lookup returns CDR1 SGHTA and CDR2 FQGNSA. The CDR3 loop reads CASSLERGPYEQYF. Written as DNA, the CDR3 is TGTGCCAGCAGCTTAGAGCGAGGGCCCTACGAGCAGTACTTC.

V usage is TRBV30 and J usage is TRBJ1-3; tentative D call: TRBD1 (6 bases). This CDR3 has 16 residues. Germline CDR1 GTSNPN, CDR2 SVGIG (reference sequence). Trimming cost V 0 bases and J 2 bases, with 14 bases left between them. The CDR3 region has the DNA TGTGCCTGGAGTGTACGGGGGGGCAGCACTGGAAACACCATATATTTT. Translated, it gives CAWSVRGGSTGNTIYF.

The chain carries TRBV5-1 and TRBJ1-2; 8 bases match TRBD1. V was pared by 0 bases and J by 8 bases, with 9 bases of the junction left unmatched. The CDR3 extends over 15 amino acids. Germline V gene sequence: CDR1 SGHRS, CDR2 YFSETQ. This chain's CDR3 is CASSLGVRGRRGYTF. In nucleotides, the CDR3 is TGCGCCAGCAGCTTGGGTGTCAGGGGGCGCAGGGGCTACACCTTC.

The genes are TRBV9 and TRBJ2-7; a weak D match, TRBD1 (5 bases). V was trimmed by 2 bases and J by 3 bases, leaving 12 bases between them. The CDR3 runs to 14 residues. Germline values: CDR1 SGDLS, CDR2 YYNGEE. The CDR3 sequence: CASSVAQGHYEQYF. The CDR3, as DNA: TGTGCCAGCAGCGTCGCTCAGGGCCACTACGAGCAGTACTTC.

V usage is TRBV5-1 and J usage is TRBJ1-1; D is undetermined. CDR1 and CDR2 (germline): SGHRS, YFSETQ. V was trimmed by 5 bases and J by 7 bases, leaving 15 bases between them. The CDR3 extends over 13 amino acids. The CDR3 loop is CASSSEGEGEAFF. CDR3 sequence (DNA): TGCGCCAGCAGTTCAGAAGGTGAGGGTGAAGCTTTCTTT. The whole variable domain, remainder taken from reference TRBV5-1 and TRBJ1-1, is KAGVTQTPRYLIKTRGQQVTLSCSPISGHRSVSWYQQTPGQGLQFLFEYFSETQRNKGNFPGRFSGRQFSNSRSEMNVSTLELGDSALYLCASSSEGEGEAFFGQGTRLTVV.

The chain has TRBV10-2 and TRBJ1-2, with 7 bases matching TRBD1. The CDR3 spans 13 residues. V shed 11 bases, J shed 0 bases, and the junction held 6 bases outside the gene matches. Germline lookup yields CDR1 WSHSY and CDR2 SAAADI. CDR3 sequence reads: CAGGGGTNYGYTF. The CDR3 DNA sequence: TGCGCCGGAGGGGGCGGGACTAACTATGGCTACACCTTC.

The CDR3 sequence: CASSLGLAGGPWETQYF. CDR3 sequence (DNA): TGTGCCAGCAGCTTGGGGCTAGCGGGGGGGCCTTGGGAGACCCAGTACTTC. The V and J genes are TRBV5-4 and TRBJ2-5, with 12 bases identical to TRBD2. The CDR3 spans 17 residues. The ends lost 0 bases at V and 5 bases at J; junction bases unmatched: 8. Germline assignment: CDR1 SGHNT and CDR2 YYREEE (reference sequence).

The rearrangement uses TRBV6-5 and TRBJ2-7, with 8 bases that match TRBD1. Germline trimming cut 10 bases from V and 1 base from J; bases unmatched to any gene: 9. Germline values: CDR1 MNHEY, CDR2 SVGAGI. This CDR3 region has 14 residues. CDR3 in amino acids: CATSGQGRSYEQYF. The CDR3 region has the DNA TGTGCCACCTCTGGACAGGGTAGATCCTACGAGCAGTACTTC.

This rearrangement joins TRBV7-9 to TRBJ2-3; TRBD2 might be the D (6 bases). This CDR3 has 16 amino acids. Germline V lookup: CDR1 SEHNR, CDR2 FQNEAQ (reference sequence). The V end lost 0 bases, the J end lost 2 bases, and 12 bases lay between the germline ends. In nucleotides, the CDR3 is TGTGCCAGCAGCTTAGCGGGGGGTTCCACCACAGATACGCAGTATTTT. Translated: CASSLAGGSTTDTQYF.

This clone was counted a single time. The chain combines TRBV19 with TRBJ2-7; 8 nucleotides match TRBD1. J was trimmed by 1 base and V by 5 bases; bases with no gene match: 7. Germline V gives CDR1 LNHDA, CDR2 SQIVND (reference sequence). This CDR3 has 15 amino acids. CDR3 sequence (DNA): TGTGCCAGTAGTGCCGCCGGGACAGGTTCCTACGAGCAGTACTTC. Translating gives CASSAAGTGSYEQYF.

This clone was observed a few times. The genes are TRBV7-8 and TRBJ2-7; 8 bases are a match to TRBD1. V trimming: 5 bases; J trimming: 4 bases; junction bases outside the gene matches: 10. CDR1 is SGHVS, CDR2 FQNEAQ, per germline. The CDR3 covers 15 residues. CDR3 nucleotides: TGTGCCAGCAGCCCGCCGGGACAGGCCAAGTACGAGCAGTACTTC. The encoded protein is CASSPPGQAKYEQYF.

CDR3 bases: TGTGCCTGGGCCCGGGACAGGGGAAACAATGAGCAGTTCTTC. This codes for CAWARDRGNNEQFF. V is TRBV30 and J is TRBJ2-1, with 10 bases matching TRBD1. This CDR3 contains 14 residues. Unmatched junction bases numbered 6, after V lost 5 bases and J lost 5 bases. CDR1 and CDR2 (germline): GTSNPN, SVGIG (reference sequence).

The CDR3 region has the DNA TGTGCCAGCACCCTGGACAGGGGGGGCACTGAAGCTTTCTTT. This translates into CASTLDRGGTEAFF. The V gene is TRBV2, the J gene TRBJ1-1, with 10 nucleotides matching TRBD1. Losses at the gene ends were 7 bases for V and 4 bases for J; bases not matched to a gene: 6. The CDR3 consists of 14 residues. Looked up from germline, CDR1 is SNHLY and CDR2 is FYNNEI.

The rearrangement uses TRBV6-2 or TRBV6-3 and TRBJ2-7; 10 positions match TRBD1. Germline V gene data show CDR1 as MNHEY and CDR2 as SVGEGT. The CDR3 is 14 residues long. V dropped 6 bases and J dropped 9; count of bases not matched to a gene: 11. The CDR3 nucleotides read TGTGCCAGCAGCCGGGACAGGGGATATGAAATGCAGTACTTC. Translated: CASSRDRGYEMQYF.

The gene calls are TRBV4-2 and TRBJ2-3, with 10 bases that match TRBD2. CDR3 length equals 19 residues. With 0 bases clipped from V and 1 base from J, the junction kept 10 bases outside the gene matches. Germline V gene sequence: CDR1 LGHNA, CDR2 YNFKEQ. The CDR3, as DNA: TGTGCCAGCAGCCAAGATCCAGCGGGGGGGTTTAACCGCACAGATACGCAGTATTTT. This codes for CASSQDPAGGFNRTDTQYF.

J is TRBJ1-3 and V is TRBV10-3; 9 nucleotides line up with TRBD1. Trimming cost V 4 bases and J 3 bases; bases outside gene matches: 10. From germline, CDR1 is ENHRY and CDR2 SYGVKD. The CDR3 totals 17 residues. In DNA, the CDR3 is TGTGCCATCAGTGGGGGGACAGGGTTGGAAAATGGAAACACCATATATTTT. This sequence encodes CAISGGTGLENGNTIYF.

This clone has a single count. The chain has TRBV6-5 and TRBJ1-2; D unresolved. Deletions cut 6 bases from V and 5 bases from J, with 10 bases between. The CDR3 spans 12 residues. The germline V gene encodes CDR1 MNHEY and CDR2 SVGAGI. The DNA of the CDR3 is TGTGCCAGCAGGCAAACTAGTTATGGCTACACCTTC. Its translation: CASRQTSYGYTF.

The chain carries TRBV21-1 and TRBJ1-2. TRBV21-1 is recorded as a pseudogene. This CDR3 has 10 residues. The CDR3 loop is CASTGYGYTF. CDR3 nucleotide sequence: TGTGCCAGCACCGGGTATGGCTACACCTTC.

The J gene is TRBJ1-3, the V gene TRBV28, with D possibly being TRBD1 (6 bases). Trimming stripped 6 bases from V and 15 bases from J, with 21 bases between. Germline V gene sequence: CDR1 MDHEN, CDR2 SYDVKM. This CDR3 is built from 13 residues. This CDR3 reads CASRGHRAEERYF. The CDR3, as DNA: TGTGCCAGCAGGGGACACAGGGCTGAAGAAAGATATTTT. Variable domain in full (rest from reference TRBV28 and TRBJ1-3): DVKVTQSSRYLVKRTGEKVFLECVQDMDHENMFWYRQDPGLGLRLIYFSYDVKMKEKGDIPEGYSVSREKKERFSLILESASTNQTSMYLCASRGHRAEERYFGEGSWLTVV.

This chain joins TRBV5-3 and TRBJ1-3; TRBD1 matches 9 bases. TRBV5-3 belongs to the ORF category, with a function that is uncertain. With 4 bases clipped from V and 1 base from J, the junction kept 6 bases outside the gene matches. There are 16 residues in the CDR3. Written as DNA, the CDR3 is TGTGCCAGAAGCAGGGGACAGGGAGTTTCTGGAAACACCATATATTTT. The encoded protein is CARSRGQGVSGNTIYF.

The V and J genes are TRBV7-2 and TRBJ1-5; D gene ambiguous. Germline lookup yields CDR1 SGHTA and CDR2 FQGNSA. V lost 5 bases and J lost 7, with 12 bases in between. The CDR3 is 13 residues long. The CDR3 reads CASSRGRLQPQHF. In DNA, the CDR3 is TGTGCCAGCAGCCGTGGCAGGTTACAGCCCCAGCATTTT.

V usage is TRBV6-5 and J usage is TRBJ2-7, with 10 bases identical to TRBD1. The CDR3 is 14 residues long. Germline lookup yields CDR1 MNHEY and CDR2 SVGAGI. The V and J ends lost 5 bases and 2 bases, in that order; junction bases with no gene match: 3. CDR3 nucleotides: TGTGCCAGCAGTCCGGGACAGGGGACCTACGAGCAGTACTTC. It specifies CASSPGQGTYEQYF.

The chain carries TRBV27 and TRBJ1-2; TRBD1 matches at 7 bases. The CDR3 sequence is 16 residues long. The trim removed 6 bases at V and 2 bases at J, leaving 12 bases unmatched. Germline CDR1 is MNHEY and CDR2 is SMNVEV (reference sequence). CDR3: CASSPTPTGNNYGYTF. CDR3 coding DNA: TGTGCCAGCAGCCCTACCCCGACAGGGAACAACTATGGCTACACCTTC.